The present entry profiles one T cell receptor beta chain with its context. Libraries were prepared by immunoSEQ multiplex PCR; TCRdb keeps only in-frame clonotypes and omits some of them. The repertoire holds about 400,000 clones, approximately 95% seen once, with roughly 0.021% in the top ten. The data were taken from a study of shared T cell receptors in the human thymus. The CDR3 totals 17 residues. Germline CDR1 is MNHNS and CDR2 is SASEGT. The V segment lost 4 bases and the J segment 6 bases; nucleotides outside the gene matches: 9. The sample taken for sequencing was thymocytes. The receptor was derived from a human donor. This chain connects TRBV6-1 to TRBJ2-3; 14 bases fit TRBD2. DNA of the CDR3: TGTGCCAGCAGTGTATGGGGACTAGCGGGAGATGGGGATACGCAGTATTTT. Its protein is CASSVWGLAGDGDTQYF.